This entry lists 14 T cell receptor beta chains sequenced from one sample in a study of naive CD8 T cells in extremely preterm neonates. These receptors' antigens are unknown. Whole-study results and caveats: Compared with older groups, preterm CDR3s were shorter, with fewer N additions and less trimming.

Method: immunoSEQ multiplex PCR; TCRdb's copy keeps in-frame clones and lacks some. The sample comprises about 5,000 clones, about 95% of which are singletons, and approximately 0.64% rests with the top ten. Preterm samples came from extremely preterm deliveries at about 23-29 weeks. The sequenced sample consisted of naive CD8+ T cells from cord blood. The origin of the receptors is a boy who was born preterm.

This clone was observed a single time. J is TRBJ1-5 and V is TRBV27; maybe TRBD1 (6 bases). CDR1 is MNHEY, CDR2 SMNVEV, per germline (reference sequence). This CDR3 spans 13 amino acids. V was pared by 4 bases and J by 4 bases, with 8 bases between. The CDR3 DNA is TGTGCCAGCAGTTACAGGGTAAATCAGCCCCAGCATTTT. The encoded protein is CASSYRVNQPQHF.

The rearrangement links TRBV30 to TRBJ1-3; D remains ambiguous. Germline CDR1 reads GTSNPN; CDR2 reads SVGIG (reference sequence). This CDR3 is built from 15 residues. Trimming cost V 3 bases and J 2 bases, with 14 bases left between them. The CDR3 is CAWRDLWGAGNTIYF. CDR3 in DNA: TGTGCCTGGAGGGACTTATGGGGAGCTGGAAACACCATATATTTT.

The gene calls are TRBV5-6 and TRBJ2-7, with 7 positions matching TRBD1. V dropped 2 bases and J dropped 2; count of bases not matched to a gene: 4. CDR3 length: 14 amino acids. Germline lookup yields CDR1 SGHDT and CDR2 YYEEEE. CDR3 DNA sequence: TGTGCCAGCAGCTTCCGGGACAGCACCTACGAGCAGTACTTC. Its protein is CASSFRDSTYEQYF.

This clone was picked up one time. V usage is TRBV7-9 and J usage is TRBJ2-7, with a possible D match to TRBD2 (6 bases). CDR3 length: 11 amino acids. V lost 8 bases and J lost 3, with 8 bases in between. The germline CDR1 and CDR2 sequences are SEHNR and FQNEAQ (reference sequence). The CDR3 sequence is CASGRNYEQYF. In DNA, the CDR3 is TGTGCCAGCGGGAGGAACTACGAGCAGTACTTC.

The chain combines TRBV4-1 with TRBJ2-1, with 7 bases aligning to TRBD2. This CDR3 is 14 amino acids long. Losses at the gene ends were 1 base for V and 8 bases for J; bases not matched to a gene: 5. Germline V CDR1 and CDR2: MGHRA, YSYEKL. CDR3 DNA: TGCGCCAGCAGCCAAGGGCCGGGAGGCTATGAGCAGTTCTTC. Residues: CASSQGPGGYEQFF.

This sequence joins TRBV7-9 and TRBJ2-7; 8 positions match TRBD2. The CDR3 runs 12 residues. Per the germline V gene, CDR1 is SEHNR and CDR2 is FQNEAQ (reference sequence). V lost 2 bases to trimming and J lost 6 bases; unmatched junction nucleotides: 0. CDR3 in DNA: TGTGCCAGCAGCTTACTAGCGGGCGAGCAGTACTTC. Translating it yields CASSLLAGEQYF.

The CDR3 coding sequence is TGTGCCAGCAGCTTCCAAGAGACCCAGTACTTC. It codes for CASSFQETQYF. The chain couples TRBV7-2 to TRBJ2-5; D is ambiguous. CDR1 SGHTA and CDR2 FQGNSA come from the germline V gene. Trimming took 3 bases from V and 1 from J, leaving 0 bases between them. CDR3 length: 11 amino acids.

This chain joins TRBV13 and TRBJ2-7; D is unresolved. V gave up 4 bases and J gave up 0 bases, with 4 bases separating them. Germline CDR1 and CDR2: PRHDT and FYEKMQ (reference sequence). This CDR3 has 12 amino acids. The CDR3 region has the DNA TGTGCCAGCAGCTCGTCCTCCTACGAGCAGTACTTC. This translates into CASSSSSYEQYF.

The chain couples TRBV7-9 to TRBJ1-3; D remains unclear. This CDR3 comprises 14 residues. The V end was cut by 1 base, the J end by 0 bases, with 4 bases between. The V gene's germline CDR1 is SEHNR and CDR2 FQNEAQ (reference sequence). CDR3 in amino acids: CASSLGGSGNTIYF. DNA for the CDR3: TGTGCCAGCAGCTTAGGGGGCTCTGGAAACACCATATATTTT.

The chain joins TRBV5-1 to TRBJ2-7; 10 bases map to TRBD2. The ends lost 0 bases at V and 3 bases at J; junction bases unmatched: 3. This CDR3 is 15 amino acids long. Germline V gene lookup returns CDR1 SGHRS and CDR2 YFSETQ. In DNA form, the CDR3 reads TGCGCCAGCAGCTTGGGGGTAGCGGGAGGCTACGAGCAGTACTTC. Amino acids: CASSLGVAGGYEQYF.

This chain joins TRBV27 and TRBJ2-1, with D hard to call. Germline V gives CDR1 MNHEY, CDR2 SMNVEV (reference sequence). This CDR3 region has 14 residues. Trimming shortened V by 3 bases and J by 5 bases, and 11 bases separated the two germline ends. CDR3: CASSFNHYHNEQFF. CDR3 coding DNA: TGTGCCAGCAGTTTCAACCACTACCACAATGAGCAGTTCTTC.

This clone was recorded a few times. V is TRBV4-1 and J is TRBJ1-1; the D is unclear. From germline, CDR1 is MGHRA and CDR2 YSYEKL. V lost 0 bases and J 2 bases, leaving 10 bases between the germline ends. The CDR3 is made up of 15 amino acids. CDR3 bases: TGCGCCAGCAGCCAAGATCGGAGGATTAACACTGAAGCTTTCTTT. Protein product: CASSQDRRINTEAFF.

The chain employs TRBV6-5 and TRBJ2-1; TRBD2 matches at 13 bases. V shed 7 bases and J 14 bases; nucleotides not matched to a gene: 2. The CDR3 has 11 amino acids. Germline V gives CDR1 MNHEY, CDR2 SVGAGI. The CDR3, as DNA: TGTGCCAGCAATGGACTAGCGGGAGAGTTCTTC. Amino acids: CASNGLAGEFF.

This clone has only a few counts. The CDR3 spells CASSGTSGSEQYF. For the CDR3, the DNA is TGTGCCAGCAGCGGGACTAGCGGGAGCGAGCAGTACTTC. The V call is TRBV9, the J call TRBJ2-7, with TRBD2 identical over 13 bases. Looked up from germline, CDR1 is SGDLS and CDR2 is YYNGEE. The CDR3 is 13 amino acids. The junction had 0 bases not matched to a gene; V was cut back by 3 bases and J by 6 bases.